The next 7 T cell receptor beta chains were all read from a single sample in a study of shared clonotypes between healthy human individuals. Libraries were prepared by immunoSEQ multiplex PCR; TCRdb keeps only in-frame clonotypes and omits some of them. Of under 1,100,000 clones detected, 75% to 80% appear once; the ten largest clones hold roughly 0.55%. Sequencing input: memory CD4+ T cells from PBMCs. Subset: CD45RA-negative fraction. Every receptor here comes from a man younger than 35 in good health. Some clones in this sample may be carry-over from other donors' samples.

The rearrangement links TRBV7-8 to TRBJ2-3; possible D gene TRBD1, 6 bases. This CDR3 is 16 amino acids long. V was shortened by 5 bases and J by 3 bases, with 18 bases between the two germline ends. Germline V lookup: CDR1 SGHVS, CDR2 FQNEAQ. For the CDR3, the DNA is TGTGCCAGCAGCCCCACGACAGGACACGGTACAGATACGCAGTATTTT. Translation gives CASSPTTGHGTDTQYF.

V and J are TRBV29-1 and TRBJ1-3; 7 bases are a match to TRBD1. Germline assignment: CDR1 SQVTM and CDR2 ANQGSEA. After removal of 7 bases from V and 7 bases from J, the junction contained 7 bases not matched to a gene. The CDR3 covers 12 residues. CDR3 nucleotides: TGCAGCGGGGGGACAGCGCCCAACACCATATATTTT. This translates into CSGGTAPNTIYF.

This clone appeared a single time. The V gene is TRBV13, the J gene TRBJ2-5; possible D gene TRBD1, 6 bases. The CDR3 has 14 amino acids. Trimming pared 3 bases from V and 4 bases from J, leaving 12 bases between. Germline V gene lookup returns CDR1 PRHDT and CDR2 FYEKMQ (reference sequence). The CDR3 protein is CASSLVGQRETQYF. The CDR3 DNA follows: TGTGCCAGCAGCTTGGTCGGACAGAGAGAGACCCAGTACTTC.

The V gene is TRBV9, the J gene TRBJ1-5; no firm D call. V lost 3 bases to trimming and J lost 6 bases, with 16 bases between them. The CDR3 length is 15 residues. Germline CDR1 SGDLS, CDR2 YYNGEE. CDR3 sequence: CASSEGGSGFQPQHF. The CDR3 bases are TGTGCCAGCAGCGAGGGAGGCTCGGGGTTTCAGCCCCAGCATTTT.

In its sample, this clone was seen a few times. This chain joins TRBV6-6 and TRBJ1-1; D is unresolved. V was trimmed by 7 bases and J by 4 bases, leaving 13 bases between them. Germline CDR1 reads MNHNY; CDR2 reads SVGAGI (reference sequence). This CDR3 is built from 13 residues. The CDR3 spells CASNGVRVTEAFF. The CDR3 DNA follows: TGTGCCAGCAATGGGGTACGAGTCACTGAAGCTTTCTTT.

The chain recombines TRBV20-1 with TRBJ2-7; D uncertain. V lost 4 bases and J lost 7, with 11 bases in between. The CDR3 runs to 11 residues. Germline V CDR1 and CDR2: DFQATT, SNEGSKA (reference sequence). The CDR3 is CSAKDRLEQYF. DNA for the CDR3: TGCAGTGCTAAGGACCGTCTTGAGCAGTACTTC.

The V and J genes are TRBV11-2 and TRBJ2-2; 8 nucleotides match TRBD2. Germline V CDR1 and CDR2: SGHAT, FQNNGV. The CDR3 contains 15 residues. The junction had 6 bases not matched to a gene; V was cut back by 4 bases and J by 5 bases. This chain's CDR3 is CASSWPTSGTGELFF. CDR3 coding DNA: TGTGCCAGCAGCTGGCCAACTAGCGGTACCGGGGAGCTGTTTTTT.